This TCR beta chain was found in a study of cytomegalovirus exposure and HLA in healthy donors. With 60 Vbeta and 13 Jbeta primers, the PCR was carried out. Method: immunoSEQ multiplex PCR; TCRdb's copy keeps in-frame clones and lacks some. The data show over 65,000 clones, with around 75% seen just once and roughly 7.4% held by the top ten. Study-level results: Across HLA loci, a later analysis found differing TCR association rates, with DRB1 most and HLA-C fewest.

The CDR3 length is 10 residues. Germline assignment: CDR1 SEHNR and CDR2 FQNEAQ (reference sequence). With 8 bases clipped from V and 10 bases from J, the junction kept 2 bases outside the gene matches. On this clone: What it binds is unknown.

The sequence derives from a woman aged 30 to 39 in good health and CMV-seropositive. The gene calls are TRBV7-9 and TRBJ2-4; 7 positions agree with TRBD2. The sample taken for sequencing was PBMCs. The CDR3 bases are TGTGCCAGCGGGGGGGGTATTCAGTACTTC. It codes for CASGGGIQYF.